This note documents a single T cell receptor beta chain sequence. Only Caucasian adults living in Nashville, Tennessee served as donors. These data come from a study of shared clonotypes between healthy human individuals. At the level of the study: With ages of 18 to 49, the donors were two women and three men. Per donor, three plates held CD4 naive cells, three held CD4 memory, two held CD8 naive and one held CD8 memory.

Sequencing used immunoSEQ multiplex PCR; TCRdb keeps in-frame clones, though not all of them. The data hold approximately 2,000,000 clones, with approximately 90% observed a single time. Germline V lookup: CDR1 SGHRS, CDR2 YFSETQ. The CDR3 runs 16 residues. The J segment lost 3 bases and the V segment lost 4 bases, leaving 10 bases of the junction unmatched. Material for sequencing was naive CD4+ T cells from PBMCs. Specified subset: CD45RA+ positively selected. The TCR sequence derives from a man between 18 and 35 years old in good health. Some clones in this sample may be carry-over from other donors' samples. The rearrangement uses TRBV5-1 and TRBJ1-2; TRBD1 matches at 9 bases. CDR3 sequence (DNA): TGCGCCAGCAGCCCGACAGGGGGGCGGGTGGACTATGGCTACACCTTC. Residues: CASSPTGGRVDYGYTF.